These 13 T cell receptor beta chains were all obtained from the same sample, sequenced in a study of blood T cells in healthy people across ages. A sample-barcoded 5' primer and a J-beta primer mix were used in a second PCR of about 7 to 12 cycles. TCRdb reprocessed the 5' RACE reads via MiXCR and lists one record per CDR3 protein. The sample lists approximately 900,000 distinct CDR3 sequences; about 48% were seen once. The sequencing sample was made of blood. Receptors originate from a man aged 25-45 years in good health.

V and J are TRBV5-1 and TRBJ2-5; D is unresolved. CDR3 size: 14 residues. CDR1 is SGHRS and CDR2 is YFSETQ in the germline V gene. Deletions cut 4 bases from V and 10 bases from J, with 20 bases between. The CDR3 loop is CASSLPDGGENQYF. The CDR3, as DNA: TGCGCCAGCAGCCTCCCGGACGGCGGAGAAAACCAGTACTTC. The full variable domain, its missing parts supplied by reference TRBV5-1 and TRBJ2-5, is KAGVTQTPRYLIKTRGQQVTLSCSPISGHRSVSWYQQTPGQGLQFLFEYFSETQRNKGNFPGRFSGRQFSNSRSEMNVSTLELGDSALYLCASSLPDGGENQYFGPGTRLLVL.

This clonotype was observed once. The chain links TRBV4-3 to TRBJ2-5; D gene ambiguous. The CDR3 is 14 amino acids. The germline CDR1 and CDR2 sequences are LGHNA and YSLEER. The V gene lost 0 bases and the J gene lost 3 bases, with 8 bases spanning the gap. CDR3 DNA: TGCGCCAGCAGCCAAGATGAGAGTGAAGAGACCCAGTACTTC. Amino acid sequence: CASSQDESEETQYF.

The genes are TRBV16 and TRBJ1-5; D is unclear. The germline CDR1 and CDR2 sequences are KGHSY and FQNENV. V shed 6 bases and J shed 4 bases, with 10 bases lying between them. This CDR3 region has 13 residues. The CDR3 bases are TGTGCCAGCAGTATCGATGATAATCAGCCCCAGCATTTT. Translated: CASSIDDNQPQHF.

This chain links TRBV4-1 with TRBJ2-3, with 10 positions matching TRBD1. The ends lost 3 bases at V and 2 bases at J; junction bases unmatched: 5. Germline loops: CDR1 MGHRA, CDR2 YSYEKL. This CDR3 contains 16 residues. Here the CDR3 DNA reads TGCGCCAGCAGCCAGACCGGGACAGGGGTCACAGATACGCAGTATTTT. Encoded protein: CASSQTGTGVTDTQYF.

The J gene is TRBJ1-5, the V gene TRBV19; a possible D gene is TRBD1 (6 bases). Trimming shortened V by 9 bases and J by 0 bases, and 21 bases separated the two germline ends. Per germline, CDR1 LNHDA and CDR2 SQIVND (reference sequence). The CDR3 contains 17 residues. CDR3 amino acids: CASSDRDDLYSNQPQHF. Here the CDR3 DNA reads TGTGCCAGCTCGGACAGAGACGACCTCTATAGCAATCAGCCCCAGCATTTT.

This clonotype has only a few counts. The chain couples TRBV9 to TRBJ2-7; 9 bases are shared with TRBD1. Trimming cost V 3 bases and J 3 bases; bases outside gene matches: 4. Germline V CDR1 and CDR2: SGDLS, YYNGEE. The CDR3 runs 14 residues. CDR3 region: CASSGGGQGYEQYF. Written as DNA, the CDR3 is TGTGCCAGCAGCGGTGGGGGACAGGGCTACGAGCAGTACTTC.

Only a few counts were recorded for this clonotype. The chain has TRBV12-3 or TRBV12-4 and TRBJ2-7, with 7 bases that match TRBD1. CDR3 size: 15 residues. Trimming removed 7 bases from V and 1 base from J; junction bases left unmatched: 10. CDR3 bases: TGTGCCAGCACTCGACAGGGTCTTAAGTCCTACGAGCAGTACTTC. Translation: CASTRQGLKSYEQYF.

The genes are TRBV6-5 and TRBJ2-7; 9 bases align to TRBD1. V gave up 6 bases and J gave up 1 base; unmatched junction bases: 7. This CDR3 region has 15 residues. Germline V gene data show CDR1 as MNHEY and CDR2 as SVGAGI. CDR3 sequence: CASSFGGTGSYEQYF. The CDR3 nucleotides read TGTGCCAGCAGCTTTGGCGGGACAGGGTCCTACGAGCAGTACTTC.

This clonotype was recorded a few times. This chain connects TRBV12-3 or TRBV12-4 to TRBJ2-5; D possibly corresponds to TRBD2 (6 bases). CDR3 length: 14 amino acids. Trimming stripped 5 bases from V and 3 bases from J, with 13 bases between. CDR3 bases: TGTGCCAGCAGTCCGCGGGACCCAAAAGAGACCCAGTACTTC. This gives the protein CASSPRDPKETQYF.

This clonotype appeared many times. The chain is built from TRBV3-1 and TRBJ2-7, with 12 positions matching TRBD2. CDR1 LGHDT and CDR2 YNNKEL come from the germline V gene (reference sequence). The length of the CDR3 is 16 residues. Trimming cost V 1 base and J 7 bases; bases outside gene matches: 8. DNA for the CDR3: TGTGCCAGCAGCCAAGGTTCTAGCGGGGGGGCGAGAGAGCAGTACTTC. Its protein product is CASSQGSSGGAREQYF.

The CDR3 DNA reads TGTGCCAGCAGAGCCGACAGGGGGATAGCTTTCTTT. It yields the protein CASRADRGIAFF. The V gene is TRBV6-1, the J gene TRBJ1-1, with 9 bases lining up with TRBD1. CDR3 size: 12 residues. CDR1 is MNHNS, CDR2 SASEGT, per germline. Trimming at V came to 6 bases and at J to 10 bases, leaving 6 bases not matched to a gene.

This clonotype came up a few times. J is TRBJ2-3 and V is TRBV28; the match to TRBD2 covers 8 bases. In germline, CDR1 is MDHEN, CDR2 SYDVKM. CDR3 size: 15 residues. V dropped 3 bases and J dropped 2; count of bases not matched to a gene: 4. As DNA, the CDR3 is TGTGCCAGCAGTTTTCAGCGGGGGTTCACAGATACGCAGTATTTT. This translates into CASSFQRGFTDTQYF.

The chain recombines TRBV4-2 with TRBJ2-5; D is uncertain. Germline V CDR1 and CDR2: LGHNA, YNFKEQ. CDR3 length equals 14 residues. V lost 1 base and J lost 3, with 9 bases in between. For the CDR3, the DNA is TGTGCCAGCAGCCAAGGGGAAGGCGAAGAGACCCAGTACTTC. Encoded protein: CASSQGEGEETQYF.